These 10 T cell receptor beta chains were sequenced from one sample in a study of T cell responses to AZD1222 COVID-19 vaccine. Data came from immunoSEQ multiplex PCR; TCRdb stores just in-frame clones and leaves some out. The sample consists of 120,000 or so clones, 88% of them appearing once. The source material was peripheral blood, sampled 28 days after the second AZD1222 dose. The source is an adult who received the AZD1222 COVID-19 vaccine.

The chain links TRBV7-2 to TRBJ2-7; D is uncertain. V shed 2 bases and J shed 6 bases, with 8 bases lying between them. Germline CDR1 reads SGHTA; CDR2 reads FQGNSA. The CDR3 contains 12 residues. The CDR3 spells CASSLRVSEQYF. The CDR3 coding sequence is TGTGCCAGCAGCTTACGGGTATCCGAGCAGTACTTC.

In its sample, this clone was seen once. This chain joins TRBV29-1 and TRBJ1-1; no definite D call. CDR3 length: 11 residues. CDR1 is SQVTM and CDR2 is ANQGSEA in the germline V gene. V shed 7 bases and J shed 1 base, with 7 bases lying between them. The CDR3 region is CSGRQNTEAFF. The DNA of the CDR3 is TGCAGCGGCCGACAGAACACTGAAGCTTTCTTT.

The chain employs TRBV4-1 and TRBJ2-1, with a possible D match to TRBD2 (5 bases). CDR1 and CDR2 from the germline V gene are MGHRA and YSYEKL. This CDR3 is built from 13 residues. V lost 2 bases and J 8 bases, leaving 10 bases between the germline ends. The CDR3 DNA sequence: TGCGCCAGCAGCCAAACCCGGGGATATGAGCAGTTCTTC. Encoded protein: CASSQTRGYEQFF.

The count of this clone is one. Distinct nucleotide sequences in the sample also encode this CDR3. The chain couples TRBV28 to TRBJ1-2; D is unclear. The germline V gene has CDR1 MDHEN and CDR2 SYDVKM. V lost 2 bases to trimming and J lost 2 bases, with 6 bases between them. The length of the CDR3 is 13 residues. The CDR3 nucleotides read TGTGCCAGCAGTTTAGGGTCCAACTATGGCTACACCTTC. Translation gives CASSLGSNYGYTF.

The rearrangement uses TRBV9 and TRBJ2-7, with D tentatively TRBD1 (5 bases). The CDR3 loop spans 14 amino acids. The ends were cut back, 0 bases at V and 3 bases at J, with 10 bases in the middle. Germline loops: CDR1 SGDLS, CDR2 YYNGEE. Here the CDR3 reads CASSVADSLYEQYF. The CDR3 DNA follows: TGTGCCAGCAGCGTAGCCGACAGCCTCTACGAGCAGTACTTC.

This CDR3 is CASSLRNSPNTGELFF. CDR3 coding DNA: TGTGCCAGCAGTTTAAGGAACAGCCCGAACACCGGGGAGCTGTTTTTT. This rearrangement joins TRBV27 to TRBJ2-2; D gene unclear. Per the germline V gene, CDR1 is MNHEY and CDR2 is SMNVEV (reference sequence). The CDR3 has 16 amino acids. V lost 2 bases, J lost 0 bases, and 10 bases lay in between.

The V call is TRBV11-2, the J call TRBJ2-1, with D perhaps TRBD2 (6 bases). Trimming took off 2 bases at V and 6 bases at J, with 11 bases between the two ends. CDR3 length: 14 amino acids. Per germline, CDR1 SGHAT and CDR2 FQNNGV. This CDR3 is CASSLFSGSNEQFF. The CDR3 bases are TGTGCCAGCAGCTTATTTAGCGGTTCCAATGAGCAGTTCTTC.

The rearrangement joins TRBV30 to TRBJ1-2; D not resolved. The CDR3 consists of 10 residues. V was clipped by 2 bases and J by 8 bases, with 6 bases between them. CDR1 and CDR2 (germline): GTSNPN, SVGIG (reference sequence). The CDR3 DNA is TGTGCCTGGAGTAGAAGAGGCTACACCTTC. Its protein product is CAWSRRGYTF.

This chain joins TRBV15 and TRBJ2-7, with 11 bases identical to TRBD2. Germline V gives CDR1 LNHNV, CDR2 YYDKDF (reference sequence). The CDR3 is 17 amino acids. V shed 1 base, J shed 0 bases, and the junction held 5 bases outside the gene matches. CDR3 coding DNA: TGTGCCACCAGCAGAGGACTAGCGGGGTTAAGCTCCTACGAGCAGTACTTC. It codes for CATSRGLAGLSSYEQYF.

The rearrangement joins TRBV30 to TRBJ1-2; 8 nucleotides match TRBD1. The CDR3 spans 12 residues. Trimming at V came to 1 base and at J to 14 bases, leaving 9 bases not matched to a gene. Germline V gene sequence: CDR1 GTSNPN, CDR2 SVGIG (reference sequence). The DNA of the CDR3 is TGTGCCTGGAGTGGACAGGGGCTCCTCGGGACCTTC. Amino acid sequence: CAWSGQGLLGTF.